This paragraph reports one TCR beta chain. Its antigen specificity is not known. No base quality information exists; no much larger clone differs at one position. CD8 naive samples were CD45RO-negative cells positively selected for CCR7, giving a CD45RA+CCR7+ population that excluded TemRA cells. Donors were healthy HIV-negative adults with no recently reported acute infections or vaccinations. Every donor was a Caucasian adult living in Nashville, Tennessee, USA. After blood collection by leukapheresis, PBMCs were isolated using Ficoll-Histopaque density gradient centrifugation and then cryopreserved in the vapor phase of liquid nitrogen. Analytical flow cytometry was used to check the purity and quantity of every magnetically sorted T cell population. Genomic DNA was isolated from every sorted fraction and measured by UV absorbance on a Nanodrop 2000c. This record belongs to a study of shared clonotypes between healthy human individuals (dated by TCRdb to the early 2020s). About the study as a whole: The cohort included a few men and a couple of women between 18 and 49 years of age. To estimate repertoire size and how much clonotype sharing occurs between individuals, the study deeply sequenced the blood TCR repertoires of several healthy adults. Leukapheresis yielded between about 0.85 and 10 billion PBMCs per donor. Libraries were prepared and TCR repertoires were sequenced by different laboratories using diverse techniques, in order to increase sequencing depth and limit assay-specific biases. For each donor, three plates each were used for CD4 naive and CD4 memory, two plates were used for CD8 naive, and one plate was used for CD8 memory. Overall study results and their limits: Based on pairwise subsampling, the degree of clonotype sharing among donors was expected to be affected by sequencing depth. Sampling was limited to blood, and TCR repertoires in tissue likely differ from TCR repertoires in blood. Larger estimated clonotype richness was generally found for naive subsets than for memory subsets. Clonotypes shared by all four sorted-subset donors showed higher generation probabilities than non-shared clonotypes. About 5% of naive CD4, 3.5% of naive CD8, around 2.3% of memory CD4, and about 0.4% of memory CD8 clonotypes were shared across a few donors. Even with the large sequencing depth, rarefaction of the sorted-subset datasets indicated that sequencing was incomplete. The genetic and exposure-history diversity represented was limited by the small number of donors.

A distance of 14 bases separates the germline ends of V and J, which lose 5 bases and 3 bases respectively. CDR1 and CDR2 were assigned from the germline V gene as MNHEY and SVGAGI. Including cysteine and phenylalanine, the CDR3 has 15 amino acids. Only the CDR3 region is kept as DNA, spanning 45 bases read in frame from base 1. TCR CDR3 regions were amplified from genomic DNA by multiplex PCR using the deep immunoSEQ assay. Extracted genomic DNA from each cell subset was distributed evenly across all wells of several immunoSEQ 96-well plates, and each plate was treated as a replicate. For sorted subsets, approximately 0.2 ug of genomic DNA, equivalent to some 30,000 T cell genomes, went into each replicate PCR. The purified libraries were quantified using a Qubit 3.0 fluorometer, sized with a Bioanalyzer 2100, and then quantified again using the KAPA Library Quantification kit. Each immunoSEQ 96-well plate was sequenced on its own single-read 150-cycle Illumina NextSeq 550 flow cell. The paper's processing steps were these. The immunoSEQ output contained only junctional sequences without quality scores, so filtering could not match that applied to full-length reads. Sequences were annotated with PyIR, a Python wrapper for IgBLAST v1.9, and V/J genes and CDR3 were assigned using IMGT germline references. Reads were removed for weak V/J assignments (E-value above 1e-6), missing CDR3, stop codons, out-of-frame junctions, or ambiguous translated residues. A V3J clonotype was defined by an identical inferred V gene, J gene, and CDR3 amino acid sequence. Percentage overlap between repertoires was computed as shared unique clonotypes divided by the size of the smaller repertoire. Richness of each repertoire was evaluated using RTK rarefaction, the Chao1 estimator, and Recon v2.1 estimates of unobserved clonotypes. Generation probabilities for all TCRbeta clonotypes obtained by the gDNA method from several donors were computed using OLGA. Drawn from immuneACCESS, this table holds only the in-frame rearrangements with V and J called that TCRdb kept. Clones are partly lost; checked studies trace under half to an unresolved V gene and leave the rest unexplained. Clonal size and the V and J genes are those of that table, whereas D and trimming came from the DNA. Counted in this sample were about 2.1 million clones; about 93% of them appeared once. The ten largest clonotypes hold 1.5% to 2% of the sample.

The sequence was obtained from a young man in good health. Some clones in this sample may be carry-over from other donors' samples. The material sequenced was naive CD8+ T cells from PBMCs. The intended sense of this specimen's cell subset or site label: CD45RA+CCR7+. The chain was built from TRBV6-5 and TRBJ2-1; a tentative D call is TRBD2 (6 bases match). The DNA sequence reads TGTGCCAGCAGTCTAAGCGGGCCAGGCTACAATGAGCAGTTCTTC. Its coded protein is CASSLSGPGYNEQFF.